The clone carrying this TCR beta chain was counted between two and nine times. These data belong to a study of the immune and genomic landscape of osteosarcoma. The protocol was immunoSEQ multiplex PCR, while the TCRdb copy is restricted to in-frame clones and leaves out a portion. The sample records about 690 clones, about 72% being singletons. The clonotype comes from a man between 25 and 39 years old with osteosarcoma. Input material: primary tumor tissue from the femur.

CDR3 in amino acids: CASSVSGGPRSTDTQYF. In nucleotides, the CDR3 is TGCGCCAGCAGTGTTAGCGGGGGGCCCCGGAGCACAGATACGCAGTATTTT. The genes are TRBV10-2 and TRBJ2-3; 10 nucleotides match TRBD2. From germline, CDR1 is WSHSY and CDR2 SAAADI. The CDR3 spans 17 residues. J was trimmed by 0 bases and V by 4 bases; bases with no gene match: 7.